Each of the 12 T cell receptor beta chains below was sequenced from the same sample in a study of shared clonotypes between healthy human individuals. Assay used: immunoSEQ multiplex PCR; TCRdb lists only in-frame clones, some missing. Among about 1 million clones listed, 60% to 80% were seen once. Sequencing input: memory CD4+ T cells sorted from blood. The subset here: CD45RA-negative fraction. All receptors derive from a man in his late teens or twenties in good health.

The table lists this clone with a count of one. V gene TRBV5-1 combines with J gene TRBJ1-4; possibly TRBD1 for D (6 bases). There are 16 residues in the CDR3. Germline V gene data show CDR1 as SGHRS and CDR2 as YFSETQ. Trimming stripped 4 bases from V and 0 bases from J, with 13 bases between. For the CDR3, the DNA is TGCGCCAGCAGCCACGGACAGATCTCAACTAATGAAAAACTGTTTTTT. This codes for CASSHGQISTNEKLFF. Filled out from reference TRBV5-1 and TRBJ1-4, the complete variable domain reads KAGVTQTPRYLIKTRGQQVTLSCSPISGHRSVSWYQQTPGQGLQFLFEYFSETQRNKGNFPGRFSGRQFSNSRSEMNVSTLELGDSALYLCASSHGQISTNEKLFFGSGTQLSVL.

V usage is TRBV14 and J usage is TRBJ2-3; D ambiguous. The CDR3 spans 15 residues. Trimming cost V 4 bases and J 1 base, with 12 bases left between them. Germline V gene sequence: CDR1 SGHDN, CDR2 FVKESK. CDR3 residues: CASSLGWLGTDTQYF. The DNA of the CDR3 is TGTGCCAGCAGCCTTGGCTGGCTGGGCACAGATACGCAGTATTTT.

V gene TRBV5-1 combines with J gene TRBJ2-7; 7 bases match TRBD1. This CDR3 has 16 amino acids. With 2 bases clipped from V and 3 bases from J, the junction kept 11 bases outside the gene matches. Germline CDR1 reads SGHRS; CDR2 reads YFSETQ. DNA of the CDR3: TGCGCCAGCAGCTTAACAGGGACAGAGGGAAACTACGAGCAGTACTTC. It yields the protein CASSLTGTEGNYEQYF.

The chain combines TRBV7-2 with TRBJ2-1; no reliable D call. Germline V gene sequence: CDR1 SGHTA, CDR2 FQGNSA. There are 12 residues in the CDR3. V was trimmed by 1 base and J by 13 bases, leaving 11 bases between them. The CDR3 nucleotides are TGTGCCAGCAGCTTAGTGGACCATAGTCAGTTCTTC. Protein product: CASSLVDHSQFF.

A remark on this clone: The sample contains more than one DNA sequence encoding this CDR3. The V gene is TRBV6-6, the J gene TRBJ2-7; D unclear. This CDR3 has 12 residues. Looked up from germline, CDR1 is MNHNY and CDR2 is SVGAGI (reference sequence). The V end was cut by 2 bases, the J end by 2 bases, with 4 bases between. This CDR3 reads CASSYTAYEQYF. CDR3 DNA sequence: TGTGCCAGCAGTTACACAGCCTACGAGCAGTACTTC.

The chain joins TRBV6-5 to TRBJ2-5; possibly TRBD1 or TRBD2 for D (5 bases each). CDR3 length: 12 amino acids. Trimming removed 4 bases from V and 3 bases from J, with 6 bases in between. The germline V gene encodes CDR1 MNHEY and CDR2 SVGAGI. CDR3 protein: CASSWGKETQYF. The CDR3 nucleotides read TGTGCCAGCAGTTGGGGGAAAGAGACCCAGTACTTC.

This clone appeared a few times. The chain uses TRBV16 and TRBJ2-1; TRBD2 matches at 8 bases. CDR1 KGHSY and CDR2 FQNENV come from the germline V gene. J was trimmed by 6 bases and V by 2 bases; bases with no gene match: 3. There are 14 residues in the CDR3. DNA of the CDR3: TGTGCCAGCAGCCAAGGGGGGACTAGCAATGAGCAGTTCTTC. This translates into CASSQGGTSNEQFF. The whole variable domain, filled in from reference TRBV16 and TRBJ2-1, reads GEEVAQTPKHLVRGEGQKAKLYCAPIKGHSYVFWYQQVLKNEFKFLISFQNENVFDETGMPKERFSAKCLPNSPCSLEIQATKLEDSAVYFCASSQGGTSNEQFFGPGTRLTVL.

The chain joins TRBV6-1 to TRBJ2-5, with 8 positions matching TRBD2. Unmatched junction bases numbered 7, after V lost 6 bases and J lost 4 bases. The V gene's germline CDR1 is MNHNS and CDR2 SASEGT. CDR3 length equals 14 residues. CDR3 in DNA: TGTGCCAGCAGCCCCGGGGGGGCACGAGAGACCCAGTACTTC. Protein sequence: CASSPGGARETQYF.

This sequence joins TRBV28 and TRBJ2-3; TRBD2 might be the D (7 bases). Germline loops: CDR1 MDHEN, CDR2 SYDVKM. This CDR3 has 16 amino acids. Trimming removed 4 bases at V and 2 bases at J, with 16 bases between. DNA of the CDR3: TGTGCCAGCAGTTCGGAACGGGGGGCTCCCACAGATACGCAGTATTTT. Translating gives CASSSERGAPTDTQYF. The full variable domain, in which reference TRBV28 and TRBJ2-3 provide the parts outside the CDR3, is DVKVTQSSRYLVKRTGEKVFLECVQDMDHENMFWYRQDPGLGLRLIYFSYDVKMKEKGDIPEGYSVSREKKERFSLILESASTNQTSMYLCASSSERGAPTDTQYFGPGTRLTVL.

V is TRBV5-6 and J is TRBJ2-3; D is unclear. The CDR3 covers 14 residues. Germline V gene lookup returns CDR1 SGHDT and CDR2 YYEEEE. Trimming pared 2 bases from V and 4 bases from J, leaving 11 bases between. Here the CDR3 DNA reads TGTGCCAGCAGCTTCGGCCCTTCGGCAGATACGCAGTATTTT. This encodes CASSFGPSADTQYF. Complete variable domain (other parts from reference TRBV5-6 and TRBJ2-3): DAGVTQSPTHLIKTRGQQVTLRCSPKSGHDTVSWYQQALGQGPQFIFQYYEEEERQRGNFPDRFSGHQFPNYSSELNVNALLLGDSALYLCASSFGPSADTQYFGPGTRLTVL.

This clone was seen a few times. This chain uses TRBV30 with TRBJ1-5; 9 nucleotides match TRBD1. CDR1 and CDR2 from the germline V gene are GTSNPN and SVGIG (reference sequence). J was trimmed by 3 bases and V by 4 bases; bases with no gene match: 4. The CDR3 covers 14 residues. DNA for the CDR3: TGTGCCTGGAACGGACAGGGGATCAATCAGCCCCAGCATTTT. Translation gives CAWNGQGINQPQHF.

Concerning this clone itself: This likely traces to a read error, being one base from a far larger clone. V gene TRBV30 combines with J gene TRBJ1-2, with TRBD1 matching 9 bases. CDR1 is GTSNPN, CDR2 SVGIG, per germline (reference sequence). The V gene end was trimmed by 5 bases and the J gene end by 0 bases; junction bases not matched to a gene: 10. The CDR3 has 16 amino acids. CDR3 amino acids: CAWPRDRALSNYGYTF. DNA for the CDR3: TGTGCCTGGCCCCGGGACAGGGCTCTCTCTAACTATGGCTACACCTTC.